The present TCR beta chain was sequenced within a study of radiotherapy plus CTLA-4 blockade in lung cancer. Study results and limitations: It was early blood T cell clone dynamics, with interferon-beta, that reportedly best predicted response.

This CDR3 region has 18 residues. V shed 0 bases and J shed 1 base, with 16 bases lying between them. CDR1 and CDR2 from the germline V gene are LGHNA and YSLEER. Measured with immunoSEQ multiplex PCR; TCRdb has only the in-frame clones, and not every one. The table shows approximately 50,000 clones, with 73% occurring only once. With respect to this clone: What it recognizes is unknown.

The clonotype originates from a human donor with non-small cell lung cancer who had a complete response to radiotherapy plus ipilimumab. Here the sequenced sample was peripheral blood, taken from a patient treated with radiotherapy plus ipilimumab. V gene TRBV4-3 combines with J gene TRBJ1-3, with TRBD1 as a possible D gene (5 bases). CDR3 protein: CASSQESRSGTSGNTIYF. Written as DNA, the CDR3 is TGCGCCAGCAGCCAAGAGAGTAGGAGCGGGACTTCTGGAAACACCATATATTTT.